These 11 T cell receptor beta chains were sequenced from one sample in a study of cytomegalovirus exposure and HLA in healthy donors. PCR primers comprised 60 Vbeta and 13 Jbeta primers. Repertoires were generated with immunoSEQ multiplex PCR, while TCRdb's copy carries only in-frame clones and drops some. There are some 150,000 clones in the sample; 70% to 90% occur only once, and roughly 7.5% lies in the top ten. The sequenced sample was PBMCs. Receptors were obtained from a woman in her twenties or thirties in good health and CMV-seropositive.

J is TRBJ2-1 and V is TRBV5-1; perhaps TRBD2 as D (6 bases). V was trimmed by 5 bases and J by 2 bases, leaving 11 bases between them. This CDR3 is built from 14 residues. Germline-derived CDR1 and CDR2 are SGHRS and YFSETQ. The CDR3 coding sequence is TGCGCCAGCAGTACCGGGAGAACCTACAATGAGCAGTTCTTC. Its translation: CASSTGRTYNEQFF.

The V call is TRBV5-1, the J call TRBJ2-7, with D possibly TRBD2 on 6 matching bases. Germline CDR1 SGHRS, CDR2 YFSETQ. The CDR3 runs to 16 residues. Trimming removed 4 bases from V and 2 bases from J, with 19 bases in between. CDR3 residues: CASSVSWRGVPYEQYF. The CDR3 DNA reads as TGCGCCAGCAGCGTCTCCTGGAGGGGCGTCCCCTACGAGCAGTACTTC.

The chain has TRBV9 and TRBJ2-3; TRBD2 matches at 12 bases. CDR1 and CDR2 (germline): SGDLS, YYNGEE. The CDR3 is 15 residues long. V lost 4 bases and J lost 5; bases outside the gene matches: 5. The CDR3: CASSTSGGPVDTQYF. Here the CDR3 DNA reads TGTGCCAGCAGCACTAGCGGGGGGCCGGTAGATACGCAGTATTTT.

The chain joins TRBV2 to TRBJ1-1; TRBD1 aligns across 9 bases. J was trimmed by 4 bases and V by 9 bases; bases with no gene match: 6. The germline V gene encodes CDR1 SNHLY and CDR2 FYNNEI. CDR3 length equals 13 residues. CDR3 sequence reads: CASYRGPSTEAFF. In DNA form, the CDR3 reads TGTGCCAGTTACAGGGGGCCCAGCACTGAAGCTTTCTTT. Combining the CDR3 with reference TRBV2 and TRBJ1-1 gives the whole variable domain EPEVTQTPSHQVTQMGQEVILRCVPISNHLYFYWYRQILGQKVEFLVSFYNNEISEKSEIFDDQFSVERPDGSNFTLKIRSTKLEDSAMYFCASYRGPSTEAFFGQGTRLTVV.

The chain combines TRBV5-1 with TRBJ1-2, with D perhaps TRBD1 (6 bases). Looked up from germline, CDR1 is SGHRS and CDR2 is YFSETQ. The CDR3 contains 13 residues. Deletions cut 1 base from V and 7 bases from J, with 11 bases between. CDR3 nucleotides: TGCGCCAGCAGCTTGCAGGGGAGGGGTGGCTACACCTTC. This translates into CASSLQGRGGYTF.

The genes are TRBV4-3 and TRBJ1-2; the D gene is possibly TRBD1 (5 bases). CDR1 and CDR2 (germline): LGHNA, YSLEER. The CDR3 consists of 13 residues. The ends were cut back, 0 bases at V and 8 bases at J, with 10 bases in the middle. CDR3 coding DNA: TGCGCCAGCAGCCAAGACAGGGAGGAGGGCTACACCTTC. Amino acids: CASSQDREEGYTF.

The chain couples TRBV27 to TRBJ2-5; no definite D call. Germline V gives CDR1 MNHEY, CDR2 SMNVEV (reference sequence). This CDR3 comprises 14 residues. The germline V and J ends were trimmed by 5 bases and 4 bases, with 14 bases remaining between them. The CDR3 is CASSPSRVPETQYF. CDR3 bases: TGTGCCAGCAGTCCGAGCCGGGTCCCAGAGACCCAGTACTTC.

This sequence joins TRBV7-6 and TRBJ2-1, with 7 bases identical to TRBD1. Looked up from germline, CDR1 is SGHVS and CDR2 is FNYEAQ. J lost 2 bases, V lost 3 bases, and 7 bases had no gene match. CDR3 length equals 16 residues. The CDR3 DNA sequence: TGTGCCAGCAGCTTGACAGGGCTTAGAACCTACAATGAGCAGTTCTTC. Protein sequence: CASSLTGLRTYNEQFF.

The chain couples TRBV29-1 to TRBJ1-1; TRBD1 aligns across 10 bases. Trimming cost V 6 bases and J 1 base; bases outside gene matches: 8. Germline CDR1 reads SQVTM; CDR2 reads ANQGSEA. CDR3 size: 15 residues. The CDR3 loop reads CSVDGQGGRNTEAFF. In DNA form, the CDR3 reads TGCAGCGTGGACGGACAGGGGGGGCGGAACACTGAAGCTTTCTTT.

The chain links TRBV6-1 to TRBJ1-5, with TRBD1 matching 7 bases. The J segment lost 6 bases and the V segment lost 7 bases, leaving 6 bases of the junction unmatched. Germline-derived CDR1 and CDR2 are MNHNS and SASEGT. This CDR3 comprises 13 residues. The CDR3 DNA is TGTGCCAGCAACCCAGACAGGGTTCAGCCCCAGCATTTT. Translating gives CASNPDRVQPQHF.

The rearrangement joins TRBV7-3 to TRBJ2-5; 7 positions agree with TRBD1. The J call is doubtful: the DNA matches TRBJ2-7 better. The CDR3 length is 14 residues. Germline loops: CDR1 SGHTA, CDR2 FQGTGA. CDR3 loop: CASSVDREVHEQYF. In DNA, the CDR3 is TGTGCCAGCAGCGTAGACAGGGAAGTCCACGAGCAGTACTTC.